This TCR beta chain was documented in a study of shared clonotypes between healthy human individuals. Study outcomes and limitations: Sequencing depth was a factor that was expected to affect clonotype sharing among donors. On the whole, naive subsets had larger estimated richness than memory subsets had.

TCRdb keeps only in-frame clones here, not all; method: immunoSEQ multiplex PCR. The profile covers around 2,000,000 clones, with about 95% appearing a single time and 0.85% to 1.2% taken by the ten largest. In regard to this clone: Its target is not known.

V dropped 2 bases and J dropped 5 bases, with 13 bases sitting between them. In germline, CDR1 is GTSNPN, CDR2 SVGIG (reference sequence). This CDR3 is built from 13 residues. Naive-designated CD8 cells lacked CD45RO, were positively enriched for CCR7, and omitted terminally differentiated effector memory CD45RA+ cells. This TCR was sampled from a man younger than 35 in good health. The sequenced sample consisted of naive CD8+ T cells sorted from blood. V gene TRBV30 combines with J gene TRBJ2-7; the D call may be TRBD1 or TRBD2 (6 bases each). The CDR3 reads CAWSTSGGDEQYF. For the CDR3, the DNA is TGTGCCTGGAGTACTTCCGGGGGCGACGAGCAGTACTTC.